This T cell receptor beta chain came from a study of PD-L1 blockade in urothelial cancer (dated by TCRdb to about 2017). About the investigation overall: All patients started therapy in about 2014 and received atezolizumab 1,200 mg intravenously every 3 weeks. About nine tenths of the roughly 29 patients were identified as males with urothelial cancer of bladder origin, and a prior smoking history was reported by 18 of 29 patients. An ECOG performance status of 0 or 1 was recorded for the patients, and 0 to 3 prior chemotherapy regimens had been received by the patients. Blood samples were analyzed at two time points: 3 weeks after treatment start (second dose) and 6 weeks after treatment start. Blood samples gave a median of 141,255 T cells and 80,000 or so unique TCRs, with a median clonality of approximately 0.078. The study, an exploratory multi-omic analysis, examined somatic, immune and clinical correlates of response to PD-L1 blockade with atezolizumab in urothelial cancer. Pretreatment tumor samples, along with matched peripheral blood collected serially before and after atezolizumab treatment, underwent TCR sequencing. Durable clinical benefit meant progression-free survival longer than 6 months, and TCR features were also tested against progression-free and overall survival. In the same patients, pretreatment tumors underwent whole exome sequencing and RNA sequencing in addition to TCR sequencing. Durable clinical benefit was achieved by nine patients but not by the remaining 20. Around 30 patients had pretreatment blood TCR-seq, some 24 had at least one posttreatment blood collection, and some 24 had tumor TCR-seq.

The meaning of the sample's time point label: pretreatment peripheral blood. The cohort comprised 25 to 35 patients with locally advanced or metastatic urothelial carcinoma treated at Memorial Sloan Kettering on a trial protocol. Peripheral blood mononuclear cells were collected pretreatment and during treatment, with between 1 and 8 total time points per patient. The Qiagen DNeasy Blood extraction kit was used to purify genomic DNA from total PBMCs and from tumor samples. PBMCs were collected pretreatment and during treatment, and were isolated and stored as previously described. To estimate absolute template abundance from read counts, synthetic TCR analog templates were spiked into each PCR. The immunoSEQ assay was used to amplify TCRbeta CDR3 regions from genomic DNA with bias-controlled V and J gene primers. Rearranged TCRbeta segments were sequenced at approximately 20X coverage. Processing in the source paper ran as follows. Sequencing errors were corrected by clustering and CDR3s were annotated against IMGT to assign V, D and J genes. Only productive TCRbeta rearrangements were used in downstream analyses, excluding out-of-frame or stop-codon sequences. Clonality was computed as one minus Shannon entropy normalized by the log of the number of unique productive sequences. Fisher's exact test with Benjamini-Hochberg correction, using a cutoff of adjusted p below 0.01, was how clones that differed between time points or between blood and tumor were identified. TCRdb's version of the immuneACCESS table is confined to in-frame rearrangements and falls short of the full clone set. An unresolved V gene accounts for under half of the shortfall where checked; the remainder is of unknown origin. V and J calls and clone size follow that table, whereas D and trimming were derived from the DNA. Counted in this sample were more than 75,000 clones; roughly 89% of them appeared once. The ten largest account for around 1.9% of the sample.

From a lookup of the germline V gene, CDR1 and CDR2 are SGHRS and YFSETQ. V and J lose 1 base and 4 bases, and a span of 12 bases separates them. The CDR3 runs 15 amino acids, cysteine and phenylalanine included. The sequence is cut down to CDR3 DNA, 45 bases in frame from base 1. This clone has just one count. Its antigen has not been determined. Base qualities are not at hand, and no much larger clone is one base apart. General study outcomes and caveats: Because the sample size was small (n of about 29) and many of the analyses were exploratory, the results are meant to be hypothesis-generating. Improved progression-free and overall survival was found to be associated with pretreatment peripheral blood TCR clonality below the median. At 3 weeks after the start of treatment, tumor-associated TCR clones in peripheral blood had expanded more in patients with durable benefit (n of about 20, p = 0.022).

The V and J genes are TRBV5-1 and TRBJ1-3; D gene: possibly TRBD1, on 5 matching bases. The TCR comes from a man between 60 and 75 years old with urothelial cancer. Source: PBMCs, taken around atezolizumab (anti-PD-L1) treatment. CDR3 reads: CASSLSAGKGNTIYF. The nucleotide sequence is given as TGCGCCAGCAGCTTGTCGGCAGGGAAGGGAAACACCATATATTTT.